This entry lists 24 T cell receptor beta chains sequenced from one sample in a study of OX40 agonist ivuxolimab in advanced cancers. TCRdb's table, derived via immunoSEQ multiplex PCR, lists solely in-frame clones and lacks some. The table shows tens of thousands of clones, with over 70% occurring only once. Sequenced material: CD4+ or CD8+ T cells sorted from blood, taken in a trial of the OX40 agonist ivuxolimab. Every receptor here comes from an adult with an advanced solid tumor such as melanoma, head and neck, liver or kidney cancer.

The V call is TRBV5-1, the J call TRBJ2-6; D is ambiguous. This CDR3 is 17 amino acids long. V was trimmed by 0 bases and J by 0 bases, leaving 10 bases between them. Germline loops: CDR1 SGHRS, CDR2 YFSETQ. For the CDR3, the DNA is TGCGCCAGCAGCTTGGGTCCCAGCAACTCTGGGGCCAACGTCCTGACTTTC. This translates into CASSLGPSNSGANVLTF.

This clone is categorized as medium-sized. The chain combines TRBV7-9 with TRBJ1-2; D gene ambiguous. Germline V gene lookup returns CDR1 SEHNR and CDR2 FQNEAQ (reference sequence). This CDR3 is built from 14 residues. Trimming left V 7 bases short and J 1 base short, with 13 bases between. The CDR3: CASTPLGSNYGYTF. The DNA for the CDR3 is TGTGCCAGCACCCCGCTGGGCAGTAACTATGGCTACACCTTC. The entire variable domain, with the rest obtained from reference TRBV7-9 and TRBJ1-2, is as follows: DTGVSQNPRHKITKRGQNVTFRCDPISEHNRLYWYRQTLGQGPEFLTYFQNEAQLEKSRLLSDRFSAERPKGSFSTLEIQRTEQGDSAMYLCASTPLGSNYGYTFGSGTRLTVV.

The V gene is TRBV2, the J gene TRBJ2-5; D unresolved. V was clipped by 5 bases and J by 7 bases, with 8 bases between them. The CDR3 runs to 11 residues. Germline values: CDR1 SNHLY, CDR2 FYNNEI. In DNA form, the CDR3 reads TGTGCCAGCAGTTCGGAATGGACCCAGTACTTC. It codes for CASSSEWTQYF.

The rearrangement uses TRBV5-1 and TRBJ2-1, with 14 nucleotides matching TRBD2. CDR1 and CDR2 (germline): SGHRS, YFSETQ. The CDR3 length is 15 residues. The V segment lost 4 bases and the J segment 7 bases; nucleotides outside the gene matches: 4. Written as DNA, the CDR3 is TGCGCCAGCAGCCAGGGGACTAGCGGGAGTAATGAGCAGTTCTTC. This codes for CASSQGTSGSNEQFF. The full variable domain, its missing parts supplied by reference TRBV5-1 and TRBJ2-1, is KAGVTQTPRYLIKTRGQQVTLSCSPISGHRSVSWYQQTPGQGLQFLFEYFSETQRNKGNFPGRFSGRQFSNSRSEMNVSTLELGDSALYLCASSQGTSGSNEQFFGPGTRLTVL.

V is TRBV4-2 and J is TRBJ2-5; D is ambiguous. V gave up 1 base and J gave up 2 bases, with 8 bases separating them. The V gene's germline CDR1 is LGHNA and CDR2 YNFKEQ. This CDR3 comprises 14 residues. Here the CDR3 DNA reads TGTGCCAGCAGCCAAGTAGGTCAGCAAGAGACCCAGTACTTC. Translation gives CASSQVGQQETQYF.

The V and J genes are TRBV30 and TRBJ2-7; tentative D call: TRBD1 (6 bases). CDR1 is GTSNPN, CDR2 SVGIG, per germline (reference sequence). This CDR3 is 14 amino acids long. V lost 1 base and J lost 6, with 16 bases in between. The CDR3 sequence is CAWSAFNRDLEQYF. In DNA, the CDR3 is TGTGCCTGGAGTGCGTTTAACAGGGATCTCGAGCAGTACTTC. Complete variable domain (other parts from reference TRBV30 and TRBJ2-7): SQTIHQWPATLVQPVGSPLSLECTVEGTSNPNLYWYRQAAGRGLQLLFYSVGIGQISSEVPQNLSASRPQDRQFILSSKKLLLSDSGFYLCAWSAFNRDLEQYFGPGTRLTVT.

This chain uses TRBV30 with TRBJ2-6; D unclear. Germline V CDR1 and CDR2: GTSNPN, SVGIG (reference sequence). The CDR3 is made up of 12 amino acids. Trimming cost V 1 base and J 3 bases, with 1 base left between them. The CDR3 loop is CAWSGGANVLTF. The CDR3 DNA reads TGTGCCTGGAGTGGTGGGGCCAACGTCCTGACTTTC.

This clone turned up a few times. This chain connects TRBV16 to TRBJ1-1; 10 nucleotides match TRBD1. Trimming at V came to 4 bases and at J to 1 base, leaving 12 bases not matched to a gene. Per the germline V gene, CDR1 is KGHSY and CDR2 is FQNENV. CDR3 length: 18 amino acids. For the CDR3, the DNA is TGTGCCAGCAGCCCTTGGACAGGGGGAAGAAGGAGGAACACTGAAGCTTTCTTT. Protein product: CASSPWTGGRRRNTEAFF.

The rearrangement joins TRBV28 to TRBJ2-2; D unclear. Trimming cost V 2 bases and J 4 bases, with 11 bases left between them. The CDR3 spans 15 residues. The germline CDR1 and CDR2 sequences are MDHEN and SYDVKM. In DNA form, the CDR3 reads TGTGCCAGCAGTTTAAGCAGGACCCGCACCGGGGAGCTGTTTTTT. Protein product: CASSLSRTRTGELFF.

The V call is TRBV5-1, the J call TRBJ1-1; D is ambiguous. This CDR3 comprises 17 residues. Looked up from germline, CDR1 is SGHRS and CDR2 is YFSETQ. The V end was cut by 2 bases, the J end by 5 bases, with 22 bases between. The CDR3, as DNA: TGCGCCAGCAGCTTTAGGCAGGCGTCTTTTCGGAGGACTGAAGCTTTCTTT. It is translated as CASSFRQASFRRTEAFF.

This rearrangement joins TRBV28 to TRBJ1-5, with 7 bases lining up with TRBD1. The junction had 7 bases not matched to a gene; V was cut back by 3 bases and J by 5 bases. Germline assignment: CDR1 MDHEN and CDR2 SYDVKM. This CDR3 has 15 amino acids. The CDR3 DNA sequence: TGTGCCAGCAGTTTTTTGCAGGGGGATTATCAGCCCCAGCATTTT. This codes for CASSFLQGDYQPQHF.

The chain combines TRBV2 with TRBJ2-7; D is unclear. This CDR3 region has 11 residues. Germline V gives CDR1 SNHLY, CDR2 FYNNEI. V gave up 4 bases and J gave up 7 bases, with 8 bases separating them. CDR3 nucleotide sequence: TGTGCCAGCAGTGGGCACAGAGAGCAGTACTTC. Protein sequence: CASSGHREQYF.

The rearrangement uses TRBV21-1 and TRBJ1-6. TRBV21-1 is annotated as a pseudogene. The CDR3 has 10 residues. The DNA for the CDR3 is TGTGCCAGCAGAAAAATACCCCTCCACTTT. Amino acid sequence: CASRKIPLHF.

V and J are TRBV7-9 and TRBJ1-4, with D hard to call. The germline V gene has CDR1 SEHNR and CDR2 FQNEAQ (reference sequence). CDR3 length: 15 amino acids. Trimming took 1 base from V and 1 from J, leaving 7 bases between them. The CDR3 DNA is TGTGCCAGCAGCTTAGGTAGAAGAACTAATGAAAAACTGTTTTTT. Its translation: CASSLGRRTNEKLFF.

V is TRBV12-5 and J is TRBJ2-7; D is possibly TRBD1 or TRBD2 (6 bases each). With 4 bases removed from V and 7 bases from J, the gap between germline ends came to 20 bases. CDR3 length equals 15 residues. Germline V CDR1 and CDR2: LGHNT, FRNRAP. The CDR3: CASGSGAQRRLEQYF. DNA of the CDR3: TGTGCTAGTGGTTCGGGGGCCCAAAGGAGATTAGAGCAGTACTTC.

The CDR3 DNA reads as TGTGCCAGCAAGGGCTCGGACGTAAGGGACACTGAAGCTTTCTTT. Amino acid sequence: CASKGSDVRDTEAFF. The J gene is TRBJ1-1, the V gene TRBV21-1. TRBV21-1 counts as a pseudogene. The CDR3 length is 15 residues.

The sample holds one count of this clone. The chain carries TRBV5-1 and TRBJ2-1; either TRBD1 or TRBD2 may supply D (6 bases each). Trimming removed 2 bases from V and 4 bases from J, with 13 bases in between. The germline CDR1 and CDR2 sequences are SGHRS and YFSETQ. The CDR3 consists of 15 residues. CDR3 nucleotide sequence: TGCGCCAGCAGCTTAGGGGGGAATATTTACAATGAGCAGTTCTTC. Translating gives CASSLGGNIYNEQFF.

This clone was detected only once. Compared with germline, one end of the junction differs, possibly owing to a read error. The CDR3 DNA is TGCGCCAGCAGTGAGTCGATAACGGGGGAGTTAGTAGGGCACTTC. Translation gives CASSESITGELVGHF. The chain links TRBV10-2 to TRBJ2-5; the D gene is possibly TRBD2 (6 bases). The CDR3 sequence is 15 residues long. The germline V gene has CDR1 WSHSY and CDR2 SAAADI.

V usage is TRBV29-1 and J usage is TRBJ2-1; the D call may be TRBD1 or TRBD2 (6 bases each). V dropped 5 bases and J dropped 7 bases, with 18 bases sitting between them. CDR1 is SQVTM and CDR2 is ANQGSEA in the germline V gene. The CDR3 is 14 amino acids. CDR3 sequence: CSVYRRRGANEQFF. DNA of the CDR3: TGCAGCGTTTATCGGAGGAGGGGGGCAAATGAGCAGTTCTTC.

The chain joins TRBV5-1 to TRBJ2-2, with D hard to call. CDR3 length: 11 residues. Germline CDR1 reads SGHRS; CDR2 reads YFSETQ. V lost 5 bases, J lost 3 bases, and 2 bases lay in between. The CDR3: CASSDTGELFF. The CDR3, as DNA: TGCGCCAGCAGTGACACCGGGGAGCTGTTTTTT.

This chain links TRBV7-8 with TRBJ2-1; maybe TRBD2 (6 bases). CDR1 and CDR2 (germline): SGHVS, FQNEAQ. This CDR3 comprises 17 residues. Trimming took off 1 base at V and 0 bases at J, with 13 bases between the two ends. The CDR3: CASSLGYRGSSYNEQFF. In DNA, the CDR3 is TGTGCCAGCAGCTTAGGCTACCGGGGGAGCTCCTACAATGAGCAGTTCTTC.

V gene TRBV28 combines with J gene TRBJ2-7; 7 nucleotides align to TRBD1. V shed 2 bases and J 4 bases; nucleotides not matched to a gene: 2. Germline V gene data show CDR1 as MDHEN and CDR2 as SYDVKM. This CDR3 contains 13 residues. In nucleotides, the CDR3 is TGTGCCAGCAGTTTAGTGGACAGGTACGAGCAGTACTTC. Its protein product is CASSLVDRYEQYF.

The chain has TRBV19 and TRBJ2-5; TRBD1 matches 7 bases. The V and J ends lost 4 bases and 6 bases, in that order; junction bases with no gene match: 8. The CDR3 runs to 14 residues. The germline gives CDR1 LNHDA, CDR2 SQIVND (reference sequence). The CDR3 nucleotides read TGTGCCAGTAGTACCGGGTCACAGGGGAAGACCCAGTACTTC. It codes for CASSTGSQGKTQYF.

The rearrangement links TRBV7-9 to TRBJ1-2, with 8 bases matching TRBD1. The CDR3 loop spans 13 amino acids. The J segment lost 8 bases and the V segment lost 6 bases, leaving 8 bases of the junction unmatched. CDR1 is SEHNR and CDR2 is FQNEAQ in the germline V gene (reference sequence). The CDR3 nucleotides read TGTGCCAGCAGGGGCCAGGGGGCTGGAGGCTACACCTTC. Its protein is CASRGQGAGGYTF.